In this sample, the clone carrying this T cell receptor beta chain turned up a few times. The data belong to a study of blood T cell repertoires in COVID-19. Looking at the study overall: COVID-19 samples, acute and convalescent, were from the United States, Italy and Spain.

Germline CDR1 is MNHEY and CDR2 is SVGAGI. V dropped 5 bases and J dropped 7; count of bases not matched to a gene: 7. The CDR3 is 14 amino acids. The table came from immunoSEQ multiplex PCR; TCRdb's copy has only in-frame clones and leaves some out. The sample lists about 26,000 clones, approximately 77% occurring once. The chain employs TRBV6-5 and TRBJ1-4; 7 positions agree with TRBD1. The sequenced sample consisted of peripheral blood. The TCR sequence derives from a human donor in a cohort sampled during active COVID-19. CDR3: CASSTRQGGEKLFF. For the CDR3, the DNA is TGTGCCAGCAGTACACGACAGGGCGGTGAAAAACTGTTTTTT.